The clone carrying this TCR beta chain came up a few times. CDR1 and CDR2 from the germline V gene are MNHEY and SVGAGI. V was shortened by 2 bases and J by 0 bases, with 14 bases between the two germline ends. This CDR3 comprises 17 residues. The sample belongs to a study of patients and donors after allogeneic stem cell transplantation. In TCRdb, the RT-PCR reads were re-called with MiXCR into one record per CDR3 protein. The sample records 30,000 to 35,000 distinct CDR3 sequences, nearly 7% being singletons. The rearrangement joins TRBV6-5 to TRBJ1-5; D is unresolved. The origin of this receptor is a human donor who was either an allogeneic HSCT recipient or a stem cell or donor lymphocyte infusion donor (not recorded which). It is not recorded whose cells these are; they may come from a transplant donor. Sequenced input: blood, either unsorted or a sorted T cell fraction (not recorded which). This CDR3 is CASSYRRFTDSNQPQHF. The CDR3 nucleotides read TGTGCCAGCAGTTACCGGAGGTTTACCGATAGCAATCAGCCCCAGCATTTT.